The 25 T cell receptor beta chains in this list originate from one sample, sequenced in a study of technical replicates of blood from a handful of donors. Using immunoSEQ multiplex PCR, the repertoire was profiled, and TCRdb retains in-frame clones only, with some absent. The sample consists of some 89,000 clones, 85% to 95% of them appearing once. Sequenced material: T cells isolated from PBMCs. Source of these receptors: a human donor in good health.

The chain employs TRBV5-1 and TRBJ2-7, with D hard to call. V was clipped by 1 base and J by 3 bases, with 8 bases between them. Looked up from germline, CDR1 is SGHRS and CDR2 is YFSETQ. This CDR3 has 13 amino acids. CDR3 residues: CASSLTVYYEQYF. Here the CDR3 DNA reads TGCGCCAGCAGCTTGACAGTATACTACGAGCAGTACTTC.

This sequence joins TRBV5-6 and TRBJ2-5; 9 bases are shared with TRBD1. V shed 3 bases and J 5 bases; nucleotides not matched to a gene: 8. Looked up from germline, CDR1 is SGHDT and CDR2 is YYEEEE. The CDR3 spans 15 residues. Here the CDR3 DNA reads TGTGCCAGCAGCTGGGGGGACAGGGCTTGGGAGACCCAGTACTTC. This sequence encodes CASSWGDRAWETQYF.

The rearrangement links TRBV19 to TRBJ2-2, with 10 bases aligning to TRBD2. Germline lookup yields CDR1 LNHDA and CDR2 SQIVND (reference sequence). V was pared by 6 bases and J by 9 bases, with 4 bases of the junction left unmatched. The CDR3 consists of 13 residues. CDR3 sequence (DNA): TGTGCCAGTAGCACGGGACTAGCGAGGGAGCTGTTTTTT. Its protein is CASSTGLARELFF.

The gene calls are TRBV5-4 and TRBJ2-7; 11 bases map to TRBD2. From germline, CDR1 is SGHNT and CDR2 YYREEE (reference sequence). There are 15 residues in the CDR3. V dropped 7 bases and J dropped 5; count of bases not matched to a gene: 11. For the CDR3, the DNA is TGTGCCAGCTCAGTATATAGCGGGAGGGCCGACGAGCAGTACTTC. Protein sequence: CASSVYSGRADEQYF. The full variable domain, its missing parts supplied by reference TRBV5-4 and TRBJ2-7, is ETGVTQSPTHLIKTRGQQVTLRCSSQSGHNTVSWYQQALGQGPQFIFQYYREEENGRGNFPPRFSGLQFPNYSSELNVNALELDDSALYLCASSVYSGRADEQYFGPGTRLTVT.

The V call is TRBV13, the J call TRBJ2-2; the D gene is possibly TRBD1 (5 bases). The germline V and J ends were trimmed by 3 bases and 1 base, with 12 bases remaining between them. The CDR3 is 16 amino acids. Germline V CDR1 and CDR2: PRHDT, FYEKMQ (reference sequence). The CDR3 region has the DNA TGTGCCAGCAGCTTCCTCTTAACAGGGAACACCGGGGAGCTGTTTTTT. This translates into CASSFLLTGNTGELFF.

The V call is TRBV7-8, the J call TRBJ1-4, with TRBD1 as a possible D gene (5 bases). V shed 1 base and J shed 5 bases, with 8 bases lying between them. This CDR3 region has 14 residues. Germline V gene lookup returns CDR1 SGHVS and CDR2 FQNEAQ. This CDR3 is CASSLDRWNEKLFF. The DNA of the CDR3 is TGTGCCAGCAGCTTAGACAGGTGGAATGAAAAACTGTTTTTT.

This chain links TRBV7-6 with TRBJ2-1; 11 nucleotides match TRBD2. This CDR3 is built from 15 residues. V lost 5 bases to trimming and J lost 3 bases; unmatched junction nucleotides: 3. Germline-derived CDR1 and CDR2 are SGHVS and FNYEAQ. The CDR3 nucleotides read TGTGCCAGCAGCAAAACTAGCGGGAGCTACAATGAGCAGTTCTTC. Translation: CASSKTSGSYNEQFF.

This chain joins TRBV7-2 and TRBJ2-1; D remains ambiguous. Germline loops: CDR1 SGHTA, CDR2 FQGNSA. This CDR3 has 12 amino acids. V lost 1 base and J 9 bases, leaving 7 bases between the germline ends. Here the CDR3 DNA reads TGTGCCAGCAGCTTAGGTTCCCGTGAGCAGTTCTTC. As protein: CASSLGSREQFF.

V and J are TRBV18 and TRBJ2-5, with D possibly being TRBD2 (5 bases). This CDR3 has 14 residues. CDR1 is KGHSH, CDR2 LQKENI, per germline. V dropped 4 bases and J dropped 4 bases, with 13 bases sitting between them. The DNA for the CDR3 is TGTGCCAGCTCACGGACTGAGAATCCAGAGACCCAGTACTTC. It encodes CASSRTENPETQYF. The variable domain in full, completed from reference TRBV18 and TRBJ2-5, reads NAGVMQNPRHLVRRRGQEARLRCSPMKGHSHVYWYRQLPEEGLKFMVYLQKENIIDESGMPKERFSAEFPKEGPSILRIQQVVRGDSAAYFCASSRTENPETQYFGPGTRLLVL.

The chain has TRBV2 and TRBJ2-4; perhaps TRBD2 as D (5 bases). Trimming pared 9 bases from V and 3 bases from J, leaving 15 bases between. Germline V gene sequence: CDR1 SNHLY, CDR2 FYNNEI. This CDR3 has 14 residues. CDR3 residues: CASVEGGGKNIQYF. CDR3 DNA: TGTGCCAGTGTCGAAGGCGGAGGCAAAAACATTCAGTACTTC. Variable domain in full (rest from reference TRBV2 and TRBJ2-4): EPEVTQTPSHQVTQMGQEVILRCVPISNHLYFYWYRQILGQKVEFLVSFYNNEISEKSEIFDDQFSVERPDGSNFTLKIRSTKLEDSAMYFCASVEGGGKNIQYFGAGTRLSVL.

This chain links TRBV7-6 with TRBJ2-3; 9 nucleotides line up with TRBD1. The germline V gene encodes CDR1 SGHVS and CDR2 FNYEAQ. CDR3 length: 18 residues. V was clipped by 2 bases and J by 3 bases; unmatched bases: 12. CDR3 DNA: TGTGCCAGCAGCTTACTTCTTACGGGGACAGGGTATACAGATACGCAGTATTTT. Translating gives CASSLLLTGTGYTDTQYF.

This chain joins TRBV5-1 and TRBJ2-7; TRBD2 might be the D (6 bases). The CDR3 totals 14 residues. Trimming removed 0 bases at V and 3 bases at J, with 10 bases between. Germline-derived CDR1 and CDR2 are SGHRS and YFSETQ. CDR3 bases: TGCGCCAGCAGCTTGGGACTGGAGGGCTACGAGCAGTACTTC. Encoded protein: CASSLGLEGYEQYF. Complete variable domain (other parts from reference TRBV5-1 and TRBJ2-7): KAGVTQTPRYLIKTRGQQVTLSCSPISGHRSVSWYQQTPGQGLQFLFEYFSETQRNKGNFPGRFSGRQFSNSRSEMNVSTLELGDSALYLCASSLGLEGYEQYFGPGTRLTVT.

The V gene is TRBV30, the J gene TRBJ1-4; D perhaps matches TRBD1 (6 bases). Per the germline V gene, CDR1 is GTSNPN and CDR2 is SVGIG (reference sequence). Trimming stripped 0 bases from V and 6 bases from J, with 14 bases between. The CDR3 spans 15 residues. The CDR3 loop reads CAWSVKTGRDEKLFF. In DNA form, the CDR3 reads TGTGCCTGGAGTGTCAAGACAGGACGGGATGAAAAACTGTTTTTT.

V gene TRBV6-5 combines with J gene TRBJ2-7; TRBD1 might be the D (6 bases). Germline assignment: CDR1 MNHEY and CDR2 SVGAGI. V lost 1 base and J lost 1, with 8 bases in between. The CDR3 runs 14 residues. The CDR3 protein is CASSYLDRSYEQYF. The CDR3 DNA follows: TGTGCCAGCAGTTACTTGGACAGATCCTACGAGCAGTACTTC.

This clone has a single count. CDR3 nucleotide sequence: TGTGCCAGCGCCCGAGACAGGAACACTGAAGCTTTCTTT. Translating gives CASARDRNTEAFF. The gene calls are TRBV2 and TRBJ1-1; the D gene is possibly TRBD1 (5 bases). The germline gives CDR1 SNHLY, CDR2 FYNNEI. The CDR3 covers 13 residues. Trimming took 8 bases from V and 1 from J, leaving 11 bases between them.

The chain links TRBV6-9 to TRBJ1-1; possible D gene TRBD1, 6 bases. This CDR3 has 12 residues. Germline CDR1 and CDR2: MNHGY and SVAAGI. V was pared by 3 bases and J by 10 bases, with 12 bases between. In DNA form, the CDR3 reads TGTGCCAGCAGTTACAAGGACAGAATAGCTTTCTTT. It is translated as CASSYKDRIAFF.

The gene calls are TRBV19 and TRBJ1-1; 9 bases fit TRBD1. The CDR3 has 14 residues. Trimming cost V 6 bases and J 7 bases; bases outside gene matches: 9. Looked up from germline, CDR1 is LNHDA and CDR2 is SQIVND (reference sequence). The DNA of the CDR3 is TGTGCCAGTAGACCACAGGGGGCAACAGGTGAAGCTTTCTTT. As protein: CASRPQGATGEAFF.

The chain is built from TRBV2 and TRBJ1-1, with a tentative D call TRBD1 (6 bases). The V gene lost 1 base and the J gene lost 3 bases, with 21 bases spanning the gap. Germline CDR1 is SNHLY and CDR2 is FYNNEI. This CDR3 spans 18 amino acids. The CDR3 coding sequence is TGTGCCAGCAGTGAAGTCTTAAACAGGGATGGTCAAGACACTGAAGCTTTCTTT. Translation gives CASSEVLNRDGQDTEAFF.

The chain uses TRBV13 and TRBJ2-1, with no clear D. The V end was cut by 2 bases, the J end by 9 bases, with 5 bases between. Germline V gene lookup returns CDR1 PRHDT and CDR2 FYEKMQ (reference sequence). CDR3 length equals 11 residues. In nucleotides, the CDR3 is TGTGCCAGCAGCTTATTATCTGAGCAGTTCTTC. This gives the protein CASSLLSEQFF.

This chain connects TRBV4-3 to TRBJ2-2; TRBD2 matches at 7 bases. V trimming: 4 bases; J trimming: 3 bases; junction bases outside the gene matches: 11. The germline V gene encodes CDR1 LGHNA and CDR2 YSLEER. The CDR3 length is 17 residues. CDR3 sequence reads: CASSPRDSGLYTGELFF. The CDR3 bases are TGCGCCAGCAGCCCAAGGGATAGCGGGTTGTACACCGGGGAGCTGTTTTTT.

The chain has TRBV7-3 and TRBJ2-1, with 10 bases fitting TRBD1. Germline V lookup: CDR1 SGHTA, CDR2 FQGTGA. This CDR3 has 15 residues. The V and J ends lost 4 bases and 2 bases, in that order; junction bases with no gene match: 2. The CDR3, as DNA: TGTGCCAGCAGCTCGACAGGGGGCGCCTACAATGAGCAGTTCTTC. Its translation: CASSSTGGAYNEQFF.

The chain recombines TRBV7-9 with TRBJ2-3; TRBD1 matches 7 bases. CDR3 length: 13 residues. Germline values: CDR1 SEHNR, CDR2 FQNEAQ (reference sequence). V lost 5 bases to trimming and J lost 3 bases; unmatched junction nucleotides: 2. Here the CDR3 reads CASSPGQTDTQYF. As DNA, the CDR3 is TGTGCCAGCAGCCCGGGACAGACAGATACGCAGTATTTT.

V usage is TRBV9 and J usage is TRBJ2-2, with TRBD2 matching 10 bases. The germline V gene has CDR1 SGDLS and CDR2 YYNGEE. There are 16 residues in the CDR3. Germline trimming cut 4 bases from V and 2 bases from J; bases unmatched to any gene: 5. The CDR3: CASSYSGRDNTGELFF. The CDR3 region has the DNA TGTGCCAGCAGCTACAGCGGGAGGGACAACACCGGGGAGCTGTTTTTT.

The chain employs TRBV7-8 and TRBJ2-7, with a weak D call TRBD1 (6 bases). This CDR3 spans 13 amino acids. Germline V gene lookup returns CDR1 SGHVS and CDR2 FQNEAQ. V lost 2 bases and J lost 5, with 10 bases in between. CDR3 DNA: TGTGCCAGCAGCTTACCACCAGGGGACGAGCAGTACTTC. It is translated as CASSLPPGDEQYF.

The chain recombines TRBV27 with TRBJ1-5; tentative D call: TRBD1 (6 bases). With 6 bases removed from V and 0 bases from J, the gap between germline ends came to 9 bases. CDR1 is MNHEY and CDR2 is SMNVEV in the germline V gene (reference sequence). CDR3 length: 14 amino acids. CDR3 bases: TGTGCCAGCAGGGACAGATATAGCAATCAGCCCCAGCATTTT. Its protein product is CASRDRYSNQPQHF.